This T cell receptor beta chain was found in a study of blood T cell repertoires in COVID-19. As for the study in general: From T cells, B-cell-depleted T cells, or PBMCs came the material, which was cDNA or gDNA.

CDR1 is MDHEN and CDR2 is SYDVKM in the germline V gene. This CDR3 region has 11 residues. On this clone itself: One junction end disagrees with the germline gene, perhaps due to a read error.

The data were produced by immunoSEQ multiplex PCR, yet TCRdb's version contains in-frame clones alone and is incomplete. Of 40,000 to 55,000 clones in the sample, approximately 91% were seen once. The chain links TRBV28 to TRBJ2-1; D might be TRBD1 (6 bases). The sequencing input was peripheral blood. The sequence was collected from a human donor in a cohort sampled during active COVID-19. The CDR3 loop reads CASSVRQEIVF. The CDR3 DNA reads as TGTGCCAGCAGTGTCCGACAGGAGATAGTCTTC.